What follows are 16 T cell receptor beta chains derived from one specimen sequenced in a study of blood T cell repertoires in COVID-19. Using immunoSEQ multiplex PCR, the repertoire was profiled, and TCRdb retains in-frame clones only, with some absent. The data contain 200,000 to 300,000 clones, about 83% of them singletons. The sequenced sample consisted of peripheral blood. The receptors originated from a human donor in a cohort sampled during active COVID-19.

This sequence joins TRBV30 and TRBJ2-7; 7 positions match TRBD1. CDR3 length: 14 residues. CDR1 and CDR2 (germline): GTSNPN, SVGIG (reference sequence). Trimming took 3 bases from V and 1 from J; bases not matched to a gene: 6. The CDR3 is CAWRVRQGSYEQYF. DNA of the CDR3: TGTGCCTGGAGGGTCCGACAGGGTTCCTACGAGCAGTACTTC.

The chain recombines TRBV23-1 with TRBJ2-4; tentative D call: TRBD1 (6 bases). TRBV23-1 has ORF status, its function being uncertain. This CDR3 is 17 amino acids long. The germline V and J ends were trimmed by 11 bases and 0 bases, with 23 bases remaining between them. This CDR3 reads CAFQQGRTKLAKNIQYF. For the CDR3, the DNA is TGCGCCTTCCAGCAGGGGCGTACTAAATTAGCCAAAAACATTCAGTACTTC.

The chain recombines TRBV5-1 with TRBJ2-2, with a weak D call TRBD1 (6 bases). Germline V gene lookup returns CDR1 SGHRS and CDR2 YFSETQ. V lost 4 bases and J lost 7, with 14 bases in between. The CDR3 is made up of 14 amino acids. The CDR3 spells CASSLQGGGGELFF. For the CDR3, the DNA is TGCGCCAGCAGCCTACAGGGTGGAGGCGGGGAGCTGTTTTTT.

CDR3 sequence reads: CASSQVVGGQYF. DNA for the CDR3: TGTGCCAGCAGCCAAGTGGTAGGGGGGCAGTATTTT. This chain connects TRBV3-1 (or the pseudogene TRBV3-2) to TRBJ2-3; the D gene is possibly TRBD1 (6 bases). Trimming removed 1 base at V and 11 bases at J, with 10 bases between. Germline V CDR1 and CDR2: LGHDT, YNNKEL (reference sequence). The CDR3 covers 12 residues.

The chain employs TRBV9 and TRBJ1-2; 9 bases are a match to TRBD1. With V trimmed by 0 bases and J by 4 bases, 4 bases remained unmatched. The length of the CDR3 is 15 residues. Per the germline V gene, CDR1 is SGDLS and CDR2 is YYNGEE. The CDR3 sequence: CASSVGGTGRYGYTF. The CDR3 nucleotides read TGTGCCAGCAGCGTAGGGGGGACAGGGCGCTATGGCTACACCTTC.

This clone came up a few times. This chain connects TRBV11-2 to TRBJ1-2, with D possibly matching TRBD1 (5 bases). The V end was cut by 2 bases, the J end by 6 bases, with 13 bases between. There are 14 residues in the CDR3. Germline CDR1 is SGHAT and CDR2 is FQNNGV. CDR3 residues: CASSLQGLVHGYTF. CDR3 nucleotide sequence: TGTGCCAGCAGCTTACAGGGTTTAGTCCATGGCTACACCTTC.

This clone was detected only once. The chain recombines TRBV5-1 with TRBJ1-3; TRBD1 aligns across 9 bases. V lost 1 base to trimming and J lost 4 bases; unmatched junction nucleotides: 6. Germline values: CDR1 SGHRS, CDR2 YFSETQ. This CDR3 comprises 16 residues. In DNA, the CDR3 is TGCGCCAGCAGCTTGCAGGGACAGGGCCGGGGAAACACCATATATTTT. Translating gives CASSLQGQGRGNTIYF.

The chain joins TRBV5-4 to TRBJ2-5; no firm D call. CDR3 size: 13 residues. Trimming stripped 4 bases from V and 2 bases from J, with 9 bases between. In germline, CDR1 is SGHNT, CDR2 YYREEE (reference sequence). Here the CDR3 DNA reads TGTGCCAGCAGCCCTATCCCGCAAGAGACCCAGTACTTC. This gives the protein CASSPIPQETQYF.

The chain joins TRBV3-1 (or the pseudogene TRBV3-2) to TRBJ1-2; 8 bases map to TRBD1. Unmatched junction bases numbered 8, after V lost 0 bases and J lost 2 bases. The germline V gene encodes CDR1 LGHDT and CDR2 YNNKEL (reference sequence). The CDR3 has 17 residues. The CDR3 coding sequence is TGTGCCAGCAGCCAAGATCATAGTACAGGGGGAAACTATGGCTACACCTTC. Its translation: CASSQDHSTGGNYGYTF.

The gene calls are TRBV28 and TRBJ1-1, with a tentative D call TRBD1 (6 bases). V was shortened by 1 base and J by 7 bases, with 16 bases between the two germline ends. In germline, CDR1 is MDHEN, CDR2 SYDVKM. The CDR3 consists of 15 residues. CDR3 sequence (DNA): TGTGCCAGCAGTTTATTAGGGACACTTTTCGGTGAAGCTTTCTTT. This translates into CASSLLGTLFGEAFF.

J is TRBJ2-7 and V is TRBV2; D is possibly TRBD2 (6 bases). In germline, CDR1 is SNHLY, CDR2 FYNNEI. CDR3 length: 15 residues. Trimming left V 1 base short and J 6 bases short, with 16 bases between. The CDR3 DNA reads as TGTGCCAGCAGTGAAGATCGGACGGGGGATCGCGAGCAGTACTTC. Its translation is CASSEDRTGDREQYF.

The chain has TRBV2 and TRBJ2-7; no clear D. The CDR3 is 13 residues long. Trimming pared 6 bases from V and 2 bases from J, leaving 11 bases between. From germline, CDR1 is SNHLY and CDR2 FYNNEI. CDR3 amino acids: CASRETETYEQYF. For the CDR3, the DNA is TGTGCCAGCAGGGAAACAGAAACCTACGAGCAGTACTTC. The full variable domain, with the rest looked up from reference TRBV2 and TRBJ2-7, is EPEVTQTPSHQVTQMGQEVILRCVPISNHLYFYWYRQILGQKVEFLVSFYNNEISEKSEIFDDQFSVERPDGSNFTLKIRSTKLEDSAMYFCASRETETYEQYFGPGTRLTVT.

The rearrangement joins TRBV5-6 to TRBJ2-5; 8 bases line up with TRBD1. The CDR3 runs to 14 residues. The ends lost 1 base at V and 4 bases at J; junction bases unmatched: 3. The germline V gene encodes CDR1 SGHDT and CDR2 YYEEEE. For the CDR3, the DNA is TGTGCCAGCAGCTTGAGGACAGGGAGAGAGACCCAGTACTTC. It encodes CASSLRTGRETQYF.

This chain joins TRBV24-1 and TRBJ2-1; 9 positions match TRBD1. Looked up from germline, CDR1 is KGHDR and CDR2 is SFDVKD. The CDR3 covers 16 residues. Trimming cost V 4 bases and J 7 bases; bases outside gene matches: 10. CDR3 nucleotides: TGTGCCACCAGTGACCCGACTGGGACAGGGAAGAATGAGCAGTTCTTC. Encoded protein: CATSDPTGTGKNEQFF.

V is TRBV5-4 and J is TRBJ1-1; 7 nucleotides align to TRBD1. Trimming cost V 4 bases and J 5 bases; bases outside gene matches: 11. Germline V gene data show CDR1 as SGHNT and CDR2 as YYREEE (reference sequence). There are 15 residues in the CDR3. For the CDR3, the DNA is TGTGCCAGCAGCCTTCCACAGGGGAAAAGGACTGAAGCTTTCTTT. Translating gives CASSLPQGKRTEAFF.

The chain uses TRBV27 and TRBJ2-4; TRBD1 matches 7 bases. The germline V gene has CDR1 MNHEY and CDR2 SMNVEV (reference sequence). This CDR3 has 18 amino acids. Trimming removed 6 bases from V and 5 bases from J; junction bases left unmatched: 19. The CDR3 region has the DNA TGTGCCAGCAGGGCTATAACAGGGGCAAGTTTGTATGAAAACATTCAGTACTTC. Translated: CASRAITGASLYENIQYF.